A single sample gave rise to the 3 T cell receptor beta chains below, sequenced in a study of T cells in Graves' hyperthyroidism and ophthalmopathy. TCR beta CDR3 regions were amplified from RNA. First-round RT-PCR with HTBI primers amplified the TCR CDR3 region. From the multiplex PCR reads, TCRdb called clonotypes with MiXCR, one entry per CDR3 protein. The sample holds hundreds of thousands of distinct CDR3 sequences, 15% to 18% seen once. The specimen sequenced was blood. The receptor source for this set is a woman aged 18-30 years with Graves' hyperthyroidism.

This clonotype was detected only a few times. The chain recombines TRBV5-1 with TRBJ1-2; 7 nucleotides match TRBD1. The CDR3 loop spans 16 amino acids. V shed 0 bases and J 5 bases; nucleotides not matched to a gene: 10. The germline gives CDR1 SGHRS, CDR2 YFSETQ. For the CDR3, the DNA is TGCGCCAGCAGCTTGGGGCCCGGACAGGAACGATATGGCTACACCTTC. It codes for CASSLGPGQERYGYTF.

The V and J genes are TRBV7-2 and TRBJ2-7; D is undetermined. The V end was cut by 3 bases, the J end by 2 bases, with 11 bases between. The CDR3 has 14 amino acids. Germline CDR1 SGHTA, CDR2 FQGNSA. The CDR3 is CASSFNGPTYEQYF. The CDR3 bases are TGTGCCAGCAGCTTTAACGGACCCACCTACGAGCAGTACTTC.

This clonotype was observed a few times. J is TRBJ1-3 and V is TRBV18, with a possible D match to TRBD1 (5 bases). V lost 0 bases and J 0 bases, leaving 6 bases between the germline ends. CDR3 length equals 15 residues. Germline lookup yields CDR1 KGHSH and CDR2 LQKENI. This chain's CDR3 is CASSPPGVSGNTIYF. The CDR3, as DNA: TGTGCCAGCTCACCACCGGGGGTCTCTGGAAACACCATATATTTT.